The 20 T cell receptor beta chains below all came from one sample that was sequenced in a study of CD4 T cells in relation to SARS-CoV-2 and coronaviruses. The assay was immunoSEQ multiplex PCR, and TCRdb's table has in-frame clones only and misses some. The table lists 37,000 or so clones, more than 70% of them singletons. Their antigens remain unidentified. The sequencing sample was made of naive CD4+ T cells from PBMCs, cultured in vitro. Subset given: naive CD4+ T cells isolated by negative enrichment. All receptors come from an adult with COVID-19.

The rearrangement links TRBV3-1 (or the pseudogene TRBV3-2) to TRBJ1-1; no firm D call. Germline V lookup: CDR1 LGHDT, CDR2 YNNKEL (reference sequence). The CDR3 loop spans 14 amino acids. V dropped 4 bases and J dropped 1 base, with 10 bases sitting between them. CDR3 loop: CASSPSPENTEAFF. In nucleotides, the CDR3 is TGTGCCAGCAGCCCTTCTCCAGAGAACACTGAAGCTTTCTTT.

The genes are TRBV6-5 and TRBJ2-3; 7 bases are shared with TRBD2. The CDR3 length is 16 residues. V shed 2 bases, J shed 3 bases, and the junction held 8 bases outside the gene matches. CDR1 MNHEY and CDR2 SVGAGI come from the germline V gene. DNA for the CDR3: TGTGCCAGCAGTTACCGGGCGGGAGTGGGGACAGATACGCAGTATTTT. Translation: CASSYRAGVGTDTQYF.

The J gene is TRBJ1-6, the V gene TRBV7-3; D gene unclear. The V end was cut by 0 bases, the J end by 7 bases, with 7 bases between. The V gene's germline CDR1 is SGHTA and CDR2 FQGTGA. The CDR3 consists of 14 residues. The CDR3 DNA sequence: TGTGCCAGCAGCTTAACTGCACAGAATTCACCCCTCCACTTT. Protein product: CASSLTAQNSPLHF.

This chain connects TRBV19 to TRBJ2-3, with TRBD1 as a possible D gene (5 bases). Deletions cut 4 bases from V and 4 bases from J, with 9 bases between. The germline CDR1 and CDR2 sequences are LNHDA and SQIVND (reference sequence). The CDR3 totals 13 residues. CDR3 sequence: CASSTGYPDTQYF. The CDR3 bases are TGTGCCAGTAGTACAGGGTACCCAGATACGCAGTATTTT.

The CDR3 nucleotides are TGTGCCAGCAGAGCAGGAGTGGGTCCTGGAAAACTGTTTTTT. This codes for CASRAGVGPGKLFF. The V and J genes are TRBV6-5 and TRBJ1-4; D is ambiguous. Germline CDR1 MNHEY, CDR2 SVGAGI. This CDR3 has 14 residues. V was shortened by 6 bases and J by 10 bases, with 18 bases between the two germline ends.

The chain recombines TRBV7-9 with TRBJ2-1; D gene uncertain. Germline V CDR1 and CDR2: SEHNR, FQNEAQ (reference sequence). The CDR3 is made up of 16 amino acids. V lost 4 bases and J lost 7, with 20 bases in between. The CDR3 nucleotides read TGTGCCAGCAGCTCCCTTTACCGGGCCCTTCTGAATGAGCAGTTCTTC. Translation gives CASSSLYRALLNEQFF.

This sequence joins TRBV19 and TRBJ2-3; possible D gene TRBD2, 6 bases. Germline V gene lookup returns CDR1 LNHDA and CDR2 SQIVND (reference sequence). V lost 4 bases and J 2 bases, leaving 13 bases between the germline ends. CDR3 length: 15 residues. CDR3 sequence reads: CASSTRLGHTDTQYF. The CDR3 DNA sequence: TGTGCCAGTAGTACCCGACTAGGTCACACAGATACGCAGTATTTT. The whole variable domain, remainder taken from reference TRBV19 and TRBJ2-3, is DGGITQSPKYLFRKEGQNVTLSCEQNLNHDAMYWYRQDPGQGLRLIYYSQIVNDFQKGDIAEGYSVSREKKESFPLTVTSAQKNPTAFYLCASSTRLGHTDTQYFGPGTRLTVL.

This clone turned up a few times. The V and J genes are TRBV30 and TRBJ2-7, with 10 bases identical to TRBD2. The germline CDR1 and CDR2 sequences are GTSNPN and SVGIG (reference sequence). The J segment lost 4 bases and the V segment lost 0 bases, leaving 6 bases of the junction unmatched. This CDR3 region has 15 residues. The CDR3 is CAWSVLASGSYEQYF. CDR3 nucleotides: TGTGCCTGGAGTGTATTGGCTAGCGGGAGTTACGAGCAGTACTTC.

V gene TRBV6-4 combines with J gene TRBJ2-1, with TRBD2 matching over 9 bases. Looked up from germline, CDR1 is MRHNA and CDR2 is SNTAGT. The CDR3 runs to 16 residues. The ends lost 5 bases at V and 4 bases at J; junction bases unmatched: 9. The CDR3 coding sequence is TGTGCCAGCAGTCAGCACTGGACTAGCGAGTACAATGAGCAGTTCTTC. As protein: CASSQHWTSEYNEQFF.

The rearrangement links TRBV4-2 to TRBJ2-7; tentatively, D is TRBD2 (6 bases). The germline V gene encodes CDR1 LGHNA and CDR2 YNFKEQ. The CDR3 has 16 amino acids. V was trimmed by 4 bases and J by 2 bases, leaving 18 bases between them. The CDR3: CASSPFIDSGTYEQYF. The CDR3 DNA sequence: TGTGCCAGCAGCCCGTTCATAGATAGCGGAACCTACGAGCAGTACTTC.

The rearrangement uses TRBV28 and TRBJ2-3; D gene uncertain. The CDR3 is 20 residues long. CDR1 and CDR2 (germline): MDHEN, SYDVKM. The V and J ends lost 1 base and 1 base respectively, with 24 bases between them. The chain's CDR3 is CASSLSSRRGGTSGTDTQYF. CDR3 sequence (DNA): TGTGCCAGCAGTTTATCATCCCGACGAGGCGGCACCTCGGGCACAGATACGCAGTATTTT. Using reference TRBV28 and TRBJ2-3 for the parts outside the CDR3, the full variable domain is DVKVTQSSRYLVKRTGEKVFLECVQDMDHENMFWYRQDPGLGLRLIYFSYDVKMKEKGDIPEGYSVSREKKERFSLILESASTNQTSMYLCASSLSSRRGGTSGTDTQYFGPGTRLTVL.

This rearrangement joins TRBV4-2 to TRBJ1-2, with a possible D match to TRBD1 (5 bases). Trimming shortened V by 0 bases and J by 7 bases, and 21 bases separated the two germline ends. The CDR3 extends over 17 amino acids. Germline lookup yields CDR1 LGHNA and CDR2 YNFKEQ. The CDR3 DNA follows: TGTGCCAGCAGCCAAGATAGGGGCAGGGCGGCGATTCGTGGCTACACCTTC. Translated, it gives CASSQDRGRAAIRGYTF.

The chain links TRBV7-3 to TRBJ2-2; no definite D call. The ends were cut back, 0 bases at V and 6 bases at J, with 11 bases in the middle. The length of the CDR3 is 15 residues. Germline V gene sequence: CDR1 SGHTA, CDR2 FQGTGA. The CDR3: CASSLTASLPGELFF. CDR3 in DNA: TGTGCCAGCAGCTTAACAGCAAGTCTGCCCGGGGAGCTGTTTTTT.

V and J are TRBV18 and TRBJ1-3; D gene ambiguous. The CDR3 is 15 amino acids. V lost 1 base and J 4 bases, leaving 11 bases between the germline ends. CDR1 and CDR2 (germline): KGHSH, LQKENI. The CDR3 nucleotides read TGTGCCAGCTCACCACTTGTGGGGTCCGGAAACACCATATATTTT. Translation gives CASSPLVGSGNTIYF.

The CDR3 spells CASSSVTGAFAGEQFF. CDR3 nucleotide sequence: TGTGCCAGCAGCTCGGTGACAGGGGCCTTCGCGGGTGAGCAGTTCTTC. The chain joins TRBV5-4 to TRBJ2-1, with 8 bases identical to TRBD1. The CDR3 totals 16 residues. Germline lookup yields CDR1 SGHNT and CDR2 YYREEE (reference sequence). J lost 9 bases, V lost 3 bases, and 14 bases had no gene match.

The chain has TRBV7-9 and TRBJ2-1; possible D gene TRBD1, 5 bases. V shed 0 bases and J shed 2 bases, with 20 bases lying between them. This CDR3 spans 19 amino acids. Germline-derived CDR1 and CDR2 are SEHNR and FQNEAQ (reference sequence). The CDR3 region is CASSLARSVGRKAYNEQFF. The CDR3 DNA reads TGTGCCAGCAGCTTAGCACGATCCGTGGGGCGGAAGGCCTACAATGAGCAGTTCTTC.

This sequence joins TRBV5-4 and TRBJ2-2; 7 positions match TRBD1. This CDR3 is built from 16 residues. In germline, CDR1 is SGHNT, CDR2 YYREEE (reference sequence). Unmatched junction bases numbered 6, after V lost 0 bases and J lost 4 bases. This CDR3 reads CASSLGGGRGTGELFF. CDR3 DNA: TGTGCCAGCAGCTTGGGAGGGGGCCGGGGCACCGGGGAGCTGTTTTTT.

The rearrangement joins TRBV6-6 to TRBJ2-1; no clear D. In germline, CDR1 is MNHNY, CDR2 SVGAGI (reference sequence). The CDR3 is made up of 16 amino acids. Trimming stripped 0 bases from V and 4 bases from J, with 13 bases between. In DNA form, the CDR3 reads TGTGCCAGCAGTTACTCCAGTGATGCCCGATACAATGAGCAGTTCTTC. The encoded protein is CASSYSSDARYNEQFF.

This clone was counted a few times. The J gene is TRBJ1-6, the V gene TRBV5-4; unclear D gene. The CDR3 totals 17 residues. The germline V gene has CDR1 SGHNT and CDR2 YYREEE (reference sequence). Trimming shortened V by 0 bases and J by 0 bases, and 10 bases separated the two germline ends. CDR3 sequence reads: CASSLVPGSSYNSPLHF. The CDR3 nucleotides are TGTGCCAGCAGCTTGGTTCCGGGGAGCTCCTATAATTCACCCCTCCACTTT.

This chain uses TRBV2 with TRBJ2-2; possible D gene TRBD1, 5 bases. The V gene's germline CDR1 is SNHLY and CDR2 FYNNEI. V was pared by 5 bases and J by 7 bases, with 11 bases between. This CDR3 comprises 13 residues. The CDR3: CASSYRLGGELFF. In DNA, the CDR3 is TGTGCCAGCAGTTACAGGTTGGGCGGGGAGCTGTTTTTT.